The text below deals with one TCR beta chain. This receptor's antigen is unknown. It has no much larger one-base neighbor in the sample; base qualities were not kept. Via the germline V gene, CDR1 is MDHEN and CDR2 SYDVKM. V is cut by 6 bases and J by 5 bases, and the space between the germline ends is 8 bases. The CDR3 measures 12 amino acids from cysteine to phenylalanine. Left in the record is the CDR3 DNA by itself, 36 bases read in frame from the first base. TCRbeta CDR3 regions were amplified from genomic DNA using the immunoSEQ Assay, a bias-controlled multiplex PCR. Per the original workflow: Within the assay, amplification of reference gene primers was used to estimate how many nucleated cells each sample contained. To quantify the absolute abundance of each unique TCRbeta CDR3 rearrangement, sequence reads were collapsed and filtered. For each sample, productive Simpson clonality was calculated by taking the square root of Simpson's diversity index across productive rearrangements. TCRdb mirrors the immuneACCESS table, restricted to in-frame sequences. Some clones are absent from its copies; in checked studies, under half trace to an unresolved V gene, and the reason for the others is unknown. That table is the source of V, J and clone size, and D and trimming were worked out from the DNA. For this sample there are approximately 150,000 clones; 85% appear just once. Around 1.1% of the sample is in the top ten clones.

Each collaborating institution followed its own protocols to collect whole blood in K2EDTA tubes. Collaborator samples were shipped for TCRbeta analysis as frozen whole blood, isolated PBMCs, or DNA extracted from either sample type. This sample was taken from a study of blood T cell repertoires in COVID-19 (dated by TCRdb to about 2020). Background on the whole study: Samples from collaborators originated in the United States, Italy and Spain and spanned both the acute and convalescent phases of COVID-19. A freely available public database, intended as a resource for researchers studying the immune response to SARS-CoV-2, is where the repertoires were released. Where available, HLA class I and class II types were obtained from metadata supplied by the sample provider rather than from assay-based typing. Subjects who had been exposed to COVID-19, were actively infected with it, or had recovered from it provided the deeply sampled blood TCRbeta repertoires that made up the dataset. A de-identified subject ID, COVID-19 status, age in years and sex were almost always included in the sample metadata. The material from the prospective study consisted of cDNA or gDNA derived from T cells, B-cell-depleted T cells, or PBMCs. The samples were drawn from two sources: the first 160 participants of the ongoing ImmuneRACE study, and over 1,000 subjects contributed by 6 global collaborators. The study at large found these results: The amount of clinical and demographic metadata varied by source and participant and was provided uncurated.

Here the chain combines TRBV28 and TRBJ2-1; possibly the D gene is TRBD1, per 5 matching bases. The material sequenced was peripheral blood. The receptor comes from a man aged 40-49 years with acute or convalescent COVID-19. The base sequence is TGTGCCAGCAGGGGGCTCGACAATGAGCAGTTCTTC. Its protein is CASRGLDNEQFF.